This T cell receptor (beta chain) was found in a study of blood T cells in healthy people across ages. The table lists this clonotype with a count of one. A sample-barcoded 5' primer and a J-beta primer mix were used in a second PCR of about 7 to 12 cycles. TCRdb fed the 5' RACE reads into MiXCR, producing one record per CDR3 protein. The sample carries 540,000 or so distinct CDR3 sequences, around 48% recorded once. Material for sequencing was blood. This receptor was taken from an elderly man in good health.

The CDR3 reads CASSLSFISDLKETQFF. CDR3 nucleotide sequence: TGTGCCAGCAGCTTAAGTTTCATCAGCGATCTTAAAGAGACCCAGTTCTTC. The chain is built from TRBV7-2 and TRBJ2-1; D is unclear. CDR1 and CDR2 from the germline V gene are SGHTA and FQGNSA. V was clipped by 2 bases and J by 13 bases, with 27 bases between them. CDR3 length equals 17 residues.